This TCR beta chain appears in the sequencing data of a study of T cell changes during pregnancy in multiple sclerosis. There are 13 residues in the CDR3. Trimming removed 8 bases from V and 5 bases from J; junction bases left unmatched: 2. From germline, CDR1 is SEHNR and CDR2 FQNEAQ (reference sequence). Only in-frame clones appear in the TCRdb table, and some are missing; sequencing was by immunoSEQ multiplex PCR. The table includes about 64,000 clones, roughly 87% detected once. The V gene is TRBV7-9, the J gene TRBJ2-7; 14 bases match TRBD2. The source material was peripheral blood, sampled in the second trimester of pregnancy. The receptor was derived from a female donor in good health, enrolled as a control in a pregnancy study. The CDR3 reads CASGLAGGNEQYF. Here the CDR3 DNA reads TGTGCCAGCGGACTAGCGGGAGGCAACGAGCAGTACTTC.